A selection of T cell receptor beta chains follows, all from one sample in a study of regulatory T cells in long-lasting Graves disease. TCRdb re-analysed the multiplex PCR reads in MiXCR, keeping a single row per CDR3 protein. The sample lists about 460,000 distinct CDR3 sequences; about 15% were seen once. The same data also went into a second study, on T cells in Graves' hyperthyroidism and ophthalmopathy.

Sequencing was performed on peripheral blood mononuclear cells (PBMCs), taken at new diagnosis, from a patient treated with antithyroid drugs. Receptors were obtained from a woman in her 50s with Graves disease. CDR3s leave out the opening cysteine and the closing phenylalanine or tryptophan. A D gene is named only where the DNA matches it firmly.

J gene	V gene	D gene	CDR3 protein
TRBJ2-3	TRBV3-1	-	ASSQDQGGRTDTQY
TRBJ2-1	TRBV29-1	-	SVRQGSYNEQF
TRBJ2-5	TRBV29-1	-	SVSFRMETQY
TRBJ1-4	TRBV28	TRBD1	ASRDRAHEKLF
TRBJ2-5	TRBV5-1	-	ASSLAGAQETQC
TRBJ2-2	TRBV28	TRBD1	ASTVQGFHTGELF
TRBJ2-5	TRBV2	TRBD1	ASSEPGQGETQY
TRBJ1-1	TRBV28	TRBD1	ASSLTGGLDTEAF
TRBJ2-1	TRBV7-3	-	ASSSWGRGEDEQF
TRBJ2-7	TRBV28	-	ASSLRWSEQY
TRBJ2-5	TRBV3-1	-	ASSPGPEETQY
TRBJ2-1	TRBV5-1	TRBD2	ASSLEPTSGYNEQF
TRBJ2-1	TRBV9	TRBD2	ASSASGTNSNEQF
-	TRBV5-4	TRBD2	ASSRGAIPGLAGLEQF
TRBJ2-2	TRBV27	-	ASSLVRSLSGELF
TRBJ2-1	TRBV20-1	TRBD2	SAPRTSGTDEQF
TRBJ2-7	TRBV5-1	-	ASSFSHGIYEQY
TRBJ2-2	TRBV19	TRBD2	ASRRLAGTGELF
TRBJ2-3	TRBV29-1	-	SVEEEIADTQY